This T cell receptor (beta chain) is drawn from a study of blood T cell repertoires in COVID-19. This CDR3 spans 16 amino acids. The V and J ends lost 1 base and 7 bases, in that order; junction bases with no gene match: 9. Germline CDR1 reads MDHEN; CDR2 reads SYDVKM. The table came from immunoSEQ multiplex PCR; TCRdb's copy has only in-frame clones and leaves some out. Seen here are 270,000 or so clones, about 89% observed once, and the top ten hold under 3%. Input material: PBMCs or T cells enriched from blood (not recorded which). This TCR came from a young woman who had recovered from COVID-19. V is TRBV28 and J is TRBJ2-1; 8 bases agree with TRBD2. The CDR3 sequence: CASSLYQREYGNEQFF. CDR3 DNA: TGTGCCAGCAGTTTATATCAGCGGGAGTACGGTAATGAGCAGTTCTTC.